This T cell receptor (beta chain) stems from a study of blood T cells in healthy people across ages. Sample donors were healthy Caucasian individuals that came from Russia, aged roughly 6 to 100. Alongside a J-beta primer mix, a sample-barcoded 5' primer served in a second PCR lasting roughly 7 to 12 cycles. A template-switch adaptor containing 12 random nucleotides labeled each cDNA molecule. Using its own MiXCR run on the 5' RACE reads, TCRdb lists one record per CDR3 protein. The sample lists 980,000 or so distinct CDR3 sequences, 48% occurring once. The CDR3 extends over 15 amino acids. From germline, CDR1 is MNHEY and CDR2 SVGAGI. V was clipped by 0 bases and J by 6 bases, with 15 bases between them. With regard to this clonotype: Antigen: not known.

Study-wide results and limits: The recorded TCR beta diversity per million T cells decreased in a roughly linear manner with age.

Sequences were obtained from blood. The receptor's source is a man under 40 in good health. This sequence joins TRBV6-5 and TRBJ2-7; D assignment may be TRBD1 or TRBD2 (5 bases each). DNA for the CDR3: TGTGCCAGCAGTTACTCTCGGGGCAGGGAGAGCGAGCAGTACTTC. The encoded protein is CASSYSRGRESEQYF.